Sequencing of this T cell receptor beta chain was carried out in a study of chemoradiotherapy in HPV16-positive cancers. Here immunoSEQ multiplex PCR was the method, and the copy in TCRdb shows in-frame clones only, minus some. The table includes some 15,000 clones, 70% to 80% detected once. This clone appeared once. Its antigen is not identified. Study-wide results and caveats: Better recurrence-free survival went with HPV-responsive T-cell expansion in HPV16-positive patients.

Repertoires were sampled repeatedly during chemoradiotherapy. J gave up 2 bases and V 9 bases, and 6 bases lay outside the gene matches. The CDR3 runs 14 residues. The germline gives CDR1 LNHDA, CDR2 SQIVND (reference sequence). Sampling took place from a patient who underwent chemoradiotherapy. V is TRBV19 and J is TRBJ2-5, with TRBD1 matching over 10 bases. The TCR originated in a human donor with HPV-associated anogenital cancer. CDR3 in DNA: TGTGCCAGCGCGGGACAGGGGTTGCAAGAGACCCAGTACTTC. It yields the protein CASAGQGLQETQYF. Variable domain in full (rest from reference TRBV19 and TRBJ2-5): DGGITQSPKYLFRKEGQNVTLSCEQNLNHDAMYWYRQDPGQGLRLIYYSQIVNDFQKGDIAEGYSVSREKKESFPLTVTSAQKNPTAFYLCASAGQGLQETQYFGPGTRLLVL.